These 10 T cell receptor beta chains share one sample of origin, sequenced in a study of blood T cell repertoires in COVID-19. The repertoire was sequenced with immunoSEQ multiplex PCR; TCRdb's copy has only in-frame clones and lacks some. The data show over 200,000 clones, about nine tenths seen once. Sequenced sample: PBMCs or T cells enriched from blood (not recorded which). All receptors derive from a man aged 18 to 35 who had recovered from COVID-19.

The chain links TRBV5-1 to TRBJ2-2, with D tentatively TRBD1 (6 bases). Germline CDR1 reads SGHRS; CDR2 reads YFSETQ. V gave up 0 bases and J gave up 4 bases, with 16 bases separating them. CDR3 length: 17 amino acids. CDR3 in DNA: TGCGCCAGCAGCTTGGCGCAGACAGGCCTTCGCACCGGGGAGCTGTTTTTT. Translating it yields CASSLAQTGLRTGELFF. Based on the CDR3 plus reference TRBV5-1 and TRBJ2-2, the full variable domain is KAGVTQTPRYLIKTRGQQVTLSCSPISGHRSVSWYQQTPGQGLQFLFEYFSETQRNKGNFPGRFSGRQFSNSRSEMNVSTLELGDSALYLCASSLAQTGLRTGELFFGEGSRLTVL.

The chain links TRBV5-5 to TRBJ2-2; 11 bases fit TRBD2. The V and J ends lost 1 base and 4 bases, in that order; junction bases with no gene match: 9. This CDR3 has 18 amino acids. The V gene's germline CDR1 is SGHKS and CDR2 YYEKEE (reference sequence). The CDR3 is CASSLRLAGGDTTGELFF. The CDR3 DNA reads TGTGCCAGCAGCTTGAGGCTAGCGGGGGGCGATACCACCGGGGAGCTGTTTTTT.

This clone turned up a few times. The genes are TRBV3-1 (or the pseudogene TRBV3-2) and TRBJ2-1; the match to TRBD2 covers 8 bases. The junction had 2 bases not matched to a gene; V was cut back by 1 base and J by 9 bases. The CDR3 sequence is 13 residues long. CDR1 and CDR2 (germline): LGHDT, YNNKEL (reference sequence). CDR3 region: CASSQGLAGEQFF. The CDR3 DNA is TGTGCCAGCAGCCAAGGGCTAGCGGGTGAGCAGTTCTTC.

The rearrangement links TRBV27 to TRBJ1-2; 8 nucleotides match TRBD1. This CDR3 is 13 amino acids long. After removal of 5 bases from V and 8 bases from J, the junction contained 7 bases not matched to a gene. Germline lookup yields CDR1 MNHEY and CDR2 SMNVEV (reference sequence). The CDR3 region has the DNA TGTGCCAGCAGTCCCCAGGGGGCTCAGGGCTACACCTTC. Protein: CASSPQGAQGYTF.

The V and J genes are TRBV28 and TRBJ1-5; D is unclear. Germline-derived CDR1 and CDR2 are MDHEN and SYDVKM. CDR3 length: 11 amino acids. V lost 8 bases and J lost 6, with 8 bases in between. CDR3 protein: CASCAGQPQHF. CDR3 coding DNA: TGTGCCAGCTGTGCCGGTCAGCCCCAGCATTTT.

The chain joins TRBV7-9 to TRBJ1-2; TRBD1 matches at 7 bases. The junction had 7 bases not matched to a gene; V was cut back by 5 bases and J by 4 bases. Germline V gene sequence: CDR1 SEHNR, CDR2 FQNEAQ (reference sequence). The CDR3 spans 14 residues. CDR3 sequence reads: CASSPRRDSYGYTF. In nucleotides, the CDR3 is TGTGCCAGCAGCCCTAGGAGGGACAGCTATGGCTACACCTTC. Using reference TRBV7-9 and TRBJ1-2 for the parts outside the CDR3, the full variable domain is DTGVSQNPRHKITKRGQNVTFRCDPISEHNRLYWYRQTLGQGPEFLTYFQNEAQLEKSRLLSDRFSAERPKGSFSTLEIQRTEQGDSAMYLCASSPRRDSYGYTFGSGTRLTVV.

This chain connects TRBV29-1 to TRBJ2-3; 9 bases fit TRBD2. The V segment lost 1 base and the J segment 0 bases; nucleotides outside the gene matches: 5. Per germline, CDR1 SQVTM and CDR2 ANQGSEA. The CDR3 spans 16 residues. The CDR3, as DNA: TGCAGCGTTGAAGGGACTAGCGATTCTAGCACAGATACGCAGTATTTT. Residues: CSVEGTSDSSTDTQYF.

V and J are TRBV5-8 and TRBJ1-6; 8 bases align to TRBD1. CDR3 length: 13 amino acids. The germline CDR1 and CDR2 sequences are SGHTS and YDEGEE. The V gene end was trimmed by 4 bases and the J gene end by 11 bases; junction bases not matched to a gene: 5. CDR3 DNA sequence: TGTGCCAGCAGCGTCGACAGGGGACCACCCCTCCACTTT. This translates into CASSVDRGPPLHF.

This rearrangement joins TRBV4-1 to TRBJ2-7, with a weak D call TRBD1 (6 bases). The CDR3 sequence is 13 residues long. Germline V gene lookup returns CDR1 MGHRA and CDR2 YSYEKL. With 2 bases removed from V and 3 bases from J, the gap between germline ends came to 8 bases. Here the CDR3 reads CASSQQQGYEQYF. CDR3 DNA sequence: TGCGCCAGCAGCCAACAACAGGGCTACGAGCAGTACTTC.

This clone appeared a single time. The rearrangement uses TRBV28 and TRBJ1-6; D ambiguous. This CDR3 has 12 amino acids. V lost 7 bases and J lost 7, with 8 bases in between. Per the germline V gene, CDR1 is MDHEN and CDR2 is SYDVKM. The DNA of the CDR3 is TGTGCCAGCACCAGGCCAAATTCACCCCTCCACTTT. As protein: CASTRPNSPLHF. Using reference TRBV28 and TRBJ1-6 for the parts outside the CDR3, the full variable domain is DVKVTQSSRYLVKRTGEKVFLECVQDMDHENMFWYRQDPGLGLRLIYFSYDVKMKEKGDIPEGYSVSREKKERFSLILESASTNQTSMYLCASTRPNSPLHFGNGTRLTVT.